This T cell receptor beta chain came from a study of shared clonotypes between healthy human individuals. Turning to this clone: Other nucleotide sequences from this sample produce the same CDR3.

Trimming cost V 6 bases and J 7 bases; bases outside gene matches: 9. Germline V CDR1 and CDR2: MDHEN, SYDVKM. The CDR3 is 15 residues long. Per the original methods: Filtering of immunoSEQ junctional sequences could not match full-length read filtering. Only in-frame clones appear in the TCRdb table, and some are missing; sequencing was by immunoSEQ multiplex PCR. For V, J and clone size, that table is used; D and trimming come from the DNA. The sample carries over a million clones, 70% to 80% recorded once. Source material: memory CD4+ T cells sorted from blood. Subset of the sample: CD45RA-negative fraction. The sequence derives from a man younger than 35 in good health. The V call is TRBV28, the J call TRBJ1-5; the match to TRBD1 covers 10 bases. The CDR3 here is CASSLGTGVRQPQHF. CDR3 bases: TGTGCCAGCAGCCTCGGGACAGGGGTACGCCAGCCCCAGCATTTT.